These T cell receptor beta chains were read from a single sample in a study of neoadjuvant anti-PD-1 for oral cavity cancer. Here immunoSEQ multiplex PCR was the method, and the copy in TCRdb shows in-frame clones only, minus some. Of 50,000 to 65,000 clones listed, 79% were seen once; the top ten hold roughly 2.6%. Sequencing was performed on PBMCs, taken before nivolumab (anti-PD-1) treatment. These receptors came from a person between 40 and 80 years old with oral cavity squamous cell carcinoma. Each CDR3 is given with its conserved first and last residue. The D gene is left open where the match is weak. Clone size is given for some rows only: seen once, a few or many times, or a class if the clone is expanded.

>13|.|TRBJ1-2|.|TRBV6-4
CASSPSPRYGYTF
TGTGCCAGCAGTCCCTCGCCGCGCTATGGCTACACCTTC
>11|.|TRBJ2-3|.|TRBV29-1
CSEGTTDTQYF
TGCAGCGAAGGGACCACAGATACGCAGTATTTT
>13|.|TRBJ1-1|once|TRBV7-2
CASSPDLNTEAFF
TGTGCCAGCAGCCCGGACCTGAACACTGAAGCTTTCTTT
>15|.|TRBJ2-2|.|TRBV2
CASTRRMGGTGELFF
TGTGCCAGCACCCGACGGATGGGGGGCACCGGGGAGCTGTTTTTT
>18|TRBD1|TRBJ1-5|.|TRBV6-1
CASSEAPQGVYPYQPQHF
TGTGCCAGCAGTGAAGCACCACAGGGGGTATACCCCTATCAGCCCCAGCATTTT
>14|.|TRBJ2-1|.|TRBV19
CASRTLAPYNEQFF
TGTGCCTCCAGGACCCTAGCTCCCTACAATGAGCAGTTCTTC
>14|.|TRBJ1-1|.|TRBV7-2
CASSYRDQRTEAFF
TGTGCCAGCAGCTACCGGGACCAAAGGACTGAAGCTTTCTTT
>16|.|TRBJ1-2|.|TRBV7-2
CASSSGSVVGKNSYTF
TGTGCCAGCAGCTCAGGGTCAGTGGTAGGGAAGAATAGCTACACCTTC
>15|TRBD2|TRBJ2-2|.|TRBV6-5
CASTKGGVNTGELFF
TGTGCCAGCACCAAGGGAGGGGTTAACACCGGGGAGCTGTTTTTT
>14|TRBD2|TRBJ2-1|few|TRBV15
CATSRGGTRGEQFF
TGTGCCACCAGCAGAGGAGGGACTAGAGGTGAGCAGTTCTTC
>19|.|TRBJ1-3|.|TRBV5-1
CASSFSVDLMGSSGNTIYF
TGCGCCAGCAGCTTCAGCGTTGACCTTATGGGTAGCTCTGGAAACACCATATATTTT
>14|.|TRBJ2-3|.|TRBV7-9
CASSLAKKGDTQYF
TGTGCCAGCAGCTTAGCCAAAAAGGGGGATACGCAGTATTTT
>15|.|TRBJ1-6|.|TRBV2
CASRREDSYNSPLHF
TGTGCCAGCAGGAGGGAGGACTCCTATAATTCACCCCTCCACTTT
>13|.|TRBJ1-5|.|TRBV6-6
CASADTGDQPQHF
TGTGCCAGCGCCGACACTGGGGATCAGCCCCAGCATTTT
>13|TRBD1|TRBJ1-1|once|TRBV19
CATHRDRDTEAFF
TGTGCCACTCACCGGGACAGGGACACTGAAGCTTTCTTT
>13|.|TRBJ1-4|.|TRBV10-3
CAISEPTNEKLFF
TGTGCCATCAGTGAGCCAACTAATGAAAAACTGTTTTTT
>16|TRBD1|TRBJ1-1|.|TRBV7-9
CASSLLGQGGFTEAFF
TGTGCCAGCAGCCTCCTCGGACAAGGGGGCTTCACTGAAGCTTTCTTT